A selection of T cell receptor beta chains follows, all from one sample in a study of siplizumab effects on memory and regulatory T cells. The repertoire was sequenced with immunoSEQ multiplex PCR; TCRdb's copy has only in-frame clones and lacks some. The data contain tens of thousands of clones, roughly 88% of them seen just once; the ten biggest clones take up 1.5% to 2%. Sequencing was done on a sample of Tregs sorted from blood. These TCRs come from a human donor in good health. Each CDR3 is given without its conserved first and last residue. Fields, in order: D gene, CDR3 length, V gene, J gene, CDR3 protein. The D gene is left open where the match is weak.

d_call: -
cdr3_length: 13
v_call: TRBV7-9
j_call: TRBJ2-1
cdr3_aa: ASSADSMVYNEQF

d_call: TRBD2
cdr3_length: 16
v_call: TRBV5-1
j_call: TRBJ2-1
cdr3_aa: ASSFLGAGGHEYNEQF

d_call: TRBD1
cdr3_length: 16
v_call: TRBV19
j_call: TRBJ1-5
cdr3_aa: ASNFYFRTGPSNQPQH

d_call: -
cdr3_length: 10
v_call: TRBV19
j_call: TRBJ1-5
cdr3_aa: ASSSRTQPQH

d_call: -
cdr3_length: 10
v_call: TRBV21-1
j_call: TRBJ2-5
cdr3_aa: ASRCREETQY

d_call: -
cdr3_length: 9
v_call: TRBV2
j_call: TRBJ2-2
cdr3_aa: ASRPQGELF

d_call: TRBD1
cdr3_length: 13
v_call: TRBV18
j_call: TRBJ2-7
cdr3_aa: ASSPDRTSSYEQY

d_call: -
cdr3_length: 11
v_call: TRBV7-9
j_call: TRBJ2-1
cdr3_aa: ASSLALGNEQF

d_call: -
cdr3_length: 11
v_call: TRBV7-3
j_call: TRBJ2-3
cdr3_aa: ASSLQGTDTQY

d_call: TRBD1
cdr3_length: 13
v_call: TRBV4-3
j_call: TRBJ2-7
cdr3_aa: ASSQMVGQGYEQY

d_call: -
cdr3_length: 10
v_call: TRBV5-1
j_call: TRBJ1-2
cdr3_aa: ASSPPGYGYT

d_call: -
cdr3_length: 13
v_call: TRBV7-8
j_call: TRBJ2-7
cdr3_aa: ASSLEGGPTYEQY

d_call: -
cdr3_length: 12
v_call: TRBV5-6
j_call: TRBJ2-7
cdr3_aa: ASSLLRGAYEQY

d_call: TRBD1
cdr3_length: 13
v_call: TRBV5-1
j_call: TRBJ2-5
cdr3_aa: ASSEQGARRETQY

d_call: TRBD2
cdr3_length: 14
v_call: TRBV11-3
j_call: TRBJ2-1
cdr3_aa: ASSLEGLAGDNEQF

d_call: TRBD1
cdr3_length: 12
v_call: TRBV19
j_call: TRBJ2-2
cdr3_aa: ASSIGQGTGELF

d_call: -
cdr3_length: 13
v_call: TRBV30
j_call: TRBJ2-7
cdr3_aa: AWSQGKGASYEQY

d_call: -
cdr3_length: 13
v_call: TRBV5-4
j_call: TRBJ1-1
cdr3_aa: ASSLGGGLATEAF

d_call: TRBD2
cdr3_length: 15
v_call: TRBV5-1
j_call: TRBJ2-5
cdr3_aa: ASSPQATAGVGETQY

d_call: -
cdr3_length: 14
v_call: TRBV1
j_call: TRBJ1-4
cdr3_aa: TSSQDRTGGNEKLF

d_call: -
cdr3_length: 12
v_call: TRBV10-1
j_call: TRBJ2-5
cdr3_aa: ASSEKASVETQY

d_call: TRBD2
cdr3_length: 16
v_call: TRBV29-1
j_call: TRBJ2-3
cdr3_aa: SVSGLAGGISWGDTQY

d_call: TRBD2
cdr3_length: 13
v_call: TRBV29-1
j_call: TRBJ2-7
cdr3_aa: SVEDLTSGTYEQY

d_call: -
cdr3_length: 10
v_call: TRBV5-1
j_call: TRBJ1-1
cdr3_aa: ASSLGRSEAF

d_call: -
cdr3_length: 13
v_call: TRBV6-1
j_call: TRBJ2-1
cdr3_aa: ASRRTGSRGNEQF

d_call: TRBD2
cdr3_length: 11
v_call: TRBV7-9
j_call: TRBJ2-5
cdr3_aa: ASSPSGRETQY

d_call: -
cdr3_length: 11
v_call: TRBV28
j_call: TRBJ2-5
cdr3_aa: ASSPPERETQY

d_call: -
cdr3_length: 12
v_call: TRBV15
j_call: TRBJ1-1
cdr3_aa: ATSSPGQNTEAF

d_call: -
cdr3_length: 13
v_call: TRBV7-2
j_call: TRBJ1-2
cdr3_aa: ASNKREGRSYGYT

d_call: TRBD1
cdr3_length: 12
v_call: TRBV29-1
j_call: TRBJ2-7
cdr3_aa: SVEDIRQGGEQY

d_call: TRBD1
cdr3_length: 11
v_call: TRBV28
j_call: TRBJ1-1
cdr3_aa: ASRNRGNTEAF

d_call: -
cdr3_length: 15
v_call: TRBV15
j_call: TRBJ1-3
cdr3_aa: ATSSYRGPRGGNTIY

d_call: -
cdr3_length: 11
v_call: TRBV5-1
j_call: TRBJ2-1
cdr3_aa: ASSSLSVDEQF

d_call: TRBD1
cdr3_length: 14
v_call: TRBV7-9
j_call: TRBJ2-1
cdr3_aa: ASSAFRTGQYNEQF

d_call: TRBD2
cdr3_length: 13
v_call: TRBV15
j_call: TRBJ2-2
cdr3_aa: ATSHRLAHTGELF

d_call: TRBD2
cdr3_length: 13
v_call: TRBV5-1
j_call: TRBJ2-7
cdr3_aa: ASSGRLAGVGEQY

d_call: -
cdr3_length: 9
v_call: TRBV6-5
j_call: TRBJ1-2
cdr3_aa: ASGRTAGHT

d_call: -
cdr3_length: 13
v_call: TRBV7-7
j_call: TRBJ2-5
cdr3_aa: ASSLASSAGETQY

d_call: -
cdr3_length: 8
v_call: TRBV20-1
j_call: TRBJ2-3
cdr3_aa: AVSSDTQY

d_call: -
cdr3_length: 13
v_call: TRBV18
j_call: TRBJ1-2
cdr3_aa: ASSPSTTGFDGYT

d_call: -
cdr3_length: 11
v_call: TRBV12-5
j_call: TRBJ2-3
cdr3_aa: ASGSPGKDTQY

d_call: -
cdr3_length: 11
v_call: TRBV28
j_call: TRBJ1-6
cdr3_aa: ASCLGVVSPLH

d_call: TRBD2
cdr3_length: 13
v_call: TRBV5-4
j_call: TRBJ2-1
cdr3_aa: ASSPSGRNYNEQF

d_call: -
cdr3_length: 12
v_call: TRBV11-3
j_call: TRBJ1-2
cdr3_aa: ASSRGEESYGYT

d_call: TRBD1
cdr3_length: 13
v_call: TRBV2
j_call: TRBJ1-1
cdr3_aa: ASRKEGQGATEAF

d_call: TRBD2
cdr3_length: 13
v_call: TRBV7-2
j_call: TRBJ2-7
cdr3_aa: ASSLMASGYYEQY

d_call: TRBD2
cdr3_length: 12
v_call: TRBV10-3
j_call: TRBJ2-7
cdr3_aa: AISELAGGVEQY

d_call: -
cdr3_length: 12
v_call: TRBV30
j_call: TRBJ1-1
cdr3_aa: AWSVRRRNTEAF

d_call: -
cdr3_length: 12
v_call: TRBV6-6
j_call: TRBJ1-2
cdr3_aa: ASRPSRSPHGYT

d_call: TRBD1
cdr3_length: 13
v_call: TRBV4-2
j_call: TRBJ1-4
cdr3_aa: ASSRWDRSNEKLF

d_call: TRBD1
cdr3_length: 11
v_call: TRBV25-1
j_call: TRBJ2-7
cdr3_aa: ASTTGDLYEQY